The count of the clone carrying this T cell receptor beta chain is one. The sample is drawn from a study of blood T cell repertoires in COVID-19. On the study more broadly: Researchers got acute and convalescent COVID-19 samples from the United States, Italy and Spain. Sources were T cells, B-cell-depleted T cells, or PBMCs; the material itself was cDNA or gDNA.

Original handling: Estimation of nucleated cell counts relied on the amplification of reference gene primers. TCRdb's table, derived via immunoSEQ multiplex PCR, lists solely in-frame clones and lacks some. V and J calls plus clone size are reproduced from that table; the DNA served to infer D and trimming. This repertoire shows about 130,000 clones, nearly 85% found once; its top ten account for 44%. Trimming left V 1 base short and J 6 bases short, with 14 bases between. This CDR3 is built from 15 residues. In germline, CDR1 is SGHDN, CDR2 FVKESK. Material for sequencing was peripheral blood. This chain joins TRBV14 and TRBJ2-3; no firm D call. This receptor was obtained from a human donor in a cohort sampled during active COVID-19. CDR3 sequence (DNA): TGTGCCAGCAGCCAAGCCCGCCCCGGCAGGGATACGCAGTATTTT. Translating gives CASSQARPGRDTQYF.